The sequence of this T cell receptor beta chain was determined in a study of T-cell reconstitution after alpha-beta-depleted transplantation in children. Regarding this clonotype: Its antigen is currently unknown.

A TCRbeta library incorporating unique molecular identifiers was prepared. In TCRdb, the PCR reads were re-called with MiXCR into one record per CDR3 protein. This table has roughly 74,000 distinct CDR3 sequences, around 18% appearing once. Points from the study as a whole: Surviving recipient T cells and thymic progenitors produced the high day-60 TCRbeta diversity seen in some patients. Alpha-beta T cells about two months after transplant reportedly derived from several hundred expanded graft clones.

The sequences come from PBMCs, mostly from graft donor cells, collected 360 days after TCRalphabeta/CD19-depleted stem cell transplant. This TCR was recovered from a male patient between 2 and 9 years old who had a stem cell transplant for acute lymphoblastic leukemia, so the T cells may come from the graft donor.

CDR3 bases: TGTGCCATCAGTGACCCAACCGGGACTAGCGGGAGGGCGTGGGAGACCCAGTACTTC. Its protein product is CAISDPTGTSGRAWETQYF. The gene calls are TRBV10-3 and TRBJ2-5, with TRBD2 matching over 16 bases. The CDR3 length is 19 residues. J lost 5 bases, V lost 3 bases, and 12 bases had no gene match. The V gene's germline CDR1 is ENHRY and CDR2 SYGVKD.